This entry features one T cell receptor beta chain sequence. Its antigen is not known. The record originates from a study of T cell responses to AZD1222 COVID-19 vaccine. Whole-study results and caveats: Spike-specific TCR breadth and depth both grew after two AZD1222 doses. The span of vaccine-associated CD4 TCRs extended across spike, with dominance at 160-218 and 743-854. Repertoires in all cases were sampled only once the peak T cell response had passed.

Profiling relied on immunoSEQ multiplex PCR, and the TCRdb table lists in-frame clones only, not all of them. The data show roughly 150,000 clones, 75% to 95% seen once. The CDR3 consists of 11 residues. V dropped 5 bases and J dropped 4 bases, with 5 bases sitting between them. CDR1 LNHDA and CDR2 SQIVND come from the germline V gene (reference sequence). This clonotype was obtained from an adult in good health. The chain links TRBV19 to TRBJ1-1; D uncertain. Sequenced material: peripheral blood, taken on day 0 of AZD1222 vaccination. CDR3 coding DNA: TGTGCCAGTAGTGTGGGCACTGAAGCTTTCTTT. Translating gives CASSVGTEAFF.